Listed below are T cell receptor beta chains from one sample, sequenced in a study of human T cells and chemical hapten exposure. TCRdb re-called the RACE reads through MiXCR, storing one row per CDR3 protein. The top ten hold under 2.5% of the sample, which has approximately 85,000 distinct CDR3 sequences, roughly 10% seen once. Source: whole blood, taken in connection with sensitization to the hapten diphenylcyclopropenone (DPC). These receptors came from a woman aged 25 to 39 with alopecia areata. Some clones in this sample may be carry-over from other donors' samples. The CDR3 runs from the conserved cysteine through the conserved F or W. Fields, in order: D gene, V gene, J gene, clone size, CDR3 DNA, CDR3 protein. A D gene is named only where the DNA matches it firmly. Size is stated for part of the rows, as once, few or many counts, or as a class when the clone is expanded.

>NA|TRBV18|TRBJ1-4|many
TGTGCCAGCTCACCACCGGGTCGAAATGAAAAACTGTTTTTT
CASSPPGRNEKLFF
>TRBD1|TRBV6-6|TRBJ1-1|many
TGTGCCAGCAGTGCTCACAGGGGGCGCGGAACTGAAGCTTTCTTT
CASSAHRGRGTEAFF
>NA|TRBV6-2/TRBV6-3|TRBJ2-2|few
TGTGCCAGCAGTTACTATCGACCCCCGAACACCGGGGAGCTGTTTTTT
CASSYYRPPNTGELFF
>NA|TRBV29-1|TRBJ1-1|many
TGCAGCGTAAGGGAGAACACTGAAGCTTTCTTT
CSVRENTEAFF
>NA|TRBV13|TRBJ1-1|few
TGTGCCAGCAGCTTAGGCAATAGGGCAGGGCCCGAAGCTTTCTTT
CASSLGNRAGPEAFF
>NA|TRBV19|TRBJ1-5|few
TGTGCCACCTCTCAACAGGGCGGCGGATGGGGGCCCCAGCATTTT
CATSQQGGGWGPQHF
>NA|TRBV7-2|TRBJ2-1|NA
TGTGCCAGCAGCTTATTAAAGGAGGGTGAGCAGTTCTTC
CASSLLKEGEQFF
>NA|TRBV29-1|TRBJ1-1|NA
TGCAGCGTTGAAAACGGGCAGGGTACTGAAGCTTTCTTT
CSVENGQGTEAFF
>TRBD1|TRBV18|TRBJ2-6|few
TGTGCCAGCTCACCACGGGGACAGGGAGCGAGTGGGGCCAACGTCCTGACTTTC
CASSPRGQGASGANVLTF
>TRBD1|TRBV2|TRBJ1-5|many
TGTGCCAGCAGTGAAGCGCAGGGGGCAGGGCAGCCCCAGCATTTT
CASSEAQGAGQPQHF
>NA|TRBV7-2|TRBJ2-1|few
TGTGCCACAGCTCGGGGCGGGACCTACAATGAGCAGTTCTTC
CATARGGTYNEQFF
>NA|TRBV27|TRBJ2-5|NA
TGTGCCAGCAGTAATTACGCGACAGCCCAGTACTTC
CASSNYATAQYF
>TRBD2|TRBV11-2|TRBJ2-1|few
TGTGCCAGCAGCTTAGTAGCTAGCGGGGTTCCCTACAATGAGCAGTTCTTC
CASSLVASGVPYNEQFF
>TRBD2|TRBV11-3|TRBJ2-3|many
TGTGCCAGCAGCTTAGGGCTAGCGGGTGCTAGCACAGATACGCAGTATTTT
CASSLGLAGASTDTQYF
>TRBD1|TRBV6-2/TRBV6-3|TRBJ2-1|NA
TGTGCCGGCAGGACAGGGGCTAATGAGCAGTTCTTC
CAGRTGANEQFF
>NA|TRBV2|TRBJ2-1|many
TGTGCCAGCATTGCGGGTTGGGGGAATGAGCAGTTCTTC
CASIAGWGNEQFF
>NA|TRBV28|TRBJ2-1|many
TGTGCCAGCAGCCGAGAACAGGGTACGTACATCAATGAGCAGTTCTTC
CASSREQGTYINEQFF
>NA|TRBV9|TRBJ2-1|NA
TGTGCCAGCAGCGTAGGACAGGGGAGGGCCACTAATGAGCAGTTCTTC
CASSVGQGRATNEQFF
>NA|TRBV28|TRBJ1-2|few
TGTGCCAGCGGGTTCCAGGGACGATATGGCTACACCTTC
CASGFQGRYGYTF
>NA|TRBV29-1|TRBJ2-1|NA
TGCAGCGTTGTTGAGCAGTTCTTC
CSVVEQFF
>NA|TRBV24-1|TRBJ1-2|NA
TGTGCCACCAGTGACCCCCTTCGTTCGAACTATGGCTACACCTTC
CATSDPLRSNYGYTF
>NA|TRBV21-1|TRBJ2-7|many
TGTGCCAGCAGCAAATTAAGTGGGGGGTACGAGCAGTACTTC
CASSKLSGGYEQYF
>TRBD2|TRBV7-6|TRBJ2-1|NA
TGTGCCAGCAGCCCTACTAGCGTTTGGGAGCAGTTCTTC
CASSPTSVWEQFF
>NA|TRBV29-1|TRBJ1-1|many
TGCAGCGTCGCCACTTGGGGGGGGCTCGGGACTGAAGCTTTCTTT
CSVATWGGLGTEAFF
>NA|TRBV3-1|TRBJ1-2|many
TGTGCCAGCAGGCACCGTCTGATCGGGGGCTACACCTTC
CASRHRLIGGYTF
>NA|TRBV6-5|TRBJ1-1|NA
TGTGCCAGCACCTATACACGGGGAGGGACTGAAGCTTTCTTT
CASTYTRGGTEAFF
>NA|TRBV20-1|TRBJ1-6|NA
TGCAGTGCTAGAGTTCGCCAGACTCATCTCGCCTATAATTCACCCCTCCACTTT
CSARVRQTHLAYNSPLHF
>TRBD1|TRBV7-2|TRBJ1-2|many
TGTGCCAGCAGCTTTGGGACAGGGGTCGATAACTATGGCTACACCTTC
CASSFGTGVDNYGYTF
>TRBD2|TRBV18|TRBJ2-3|many
TGTGCCAGCTCAGAAAATCTAGCGGGAGCTTCGGATACGCAGTATTTT
CASSENLAGASDTQYF
>NA|TRBV28|TRBJ1-2|NA
TGTGCCAGCAGTTTTCAGGACTATGGCTACACCTTC
CASSFQDYGYTF
>NA|TRBV18|TRBJ1-6|many
TGTGCCAGCTCACCTACGGACCTATATAATTCACCCCTCCACTTT
CASSPTDLYNSPLHF
>TRBD1|TRBV11-2|TRBJ1-6|many
TGTGCCAGCAGCTTATCGGGACAGATTAATTCACCCCTCCACTTT
CASSLSGQINSPLHF
>TRBD1|TRBV3-1|TRBJ2-5|NA
TGTGCCAGCGCTCGACAGGGGGAAAAAGAGACCCAGTACTTC
CASARQGEKETQYF
>NA|TRBV7-2|TRBJ2-5|few
TGTGCCAGCAGCTCCCTACTCCAAGAGACCCAGTACTTC
CASSSLLQETQYF
>TRBD2|TRBV28|TRBJ2-1|many
TGTGCCAGCAGTCCCCGGACTAGCGGGGGGAACAATGAGCAGTTCTTC
CASSPRTSGGNNEQFF
>NA|TRBV7-9|TRBJ1-2|many
TGTGCCAGCAGCTTCCCCGTGGGAGTCTATGGCTACACCTTC
CASSFPVGVYGYTF
>NA|TRBV4-2|TRBJ1-4|NA
TGTGCCAGCAGCCAAGAATTCGAGTCAGGAGAAAAACTGTTTTTT
CASSQEFESGEKLFF
>TRBD2|TRBV29-1|TRBJ2-3|NA
TGCAGCGTTGATACGGGGGGGTTTTGGACGCAGTATTTT
CSVDTGGFWTQYF
>NA|TRBV10-3|TRBJ2-3|many
TGTGCCATCAGTGACGCCGGCCAGCTTAGTACAGATACGCAGTATTTT
CAISDAGQLSTDTQYF
>TRBD1|TRBV5-6|TRBJ2-7|many
TGTGCCAGCAGCTTGGAGAGGTCCGGGACAGGGGGCTACGAGCAGTACTTC
CASSLERSGTGGYEQYF
>TRBD1|TRBV19|TRBJ2-7|NA
TGTGCCAGTAGTTTACCCAGGACAGGGTCCCACGAGCAGTACTTC
CASSLPRTGSHEQYF